A selection of T cell receptor beta chains follows, all from one sample in a study of cytomegalovirus exposure and HLA in healthy donors. Profiled with immunoSEQ multiplex PCR; TCRdb holds only in-frame clones, not every one. The repertoire holds more than 85,000 clones, with roughly 90% as singletons. The sequenced sample consisted of PBMCs. The receptors were sampled from a woman under 30 in good health and CMV-seronegative. The CDR3 runs from the conserved cysteine through the conserved F or W. D genes are given only for firm matches. Size is stated for part of the rows, as once, few or many counts, or as a class when the clone is expanded.

>TRBJ1-1|NA|15|TRBD1|TRBV2
TGTGCCAGCAGAACCCAACAGGGGGCAAACACTGAAGCTTTCTTT
CASRTQQGANTEAFF
>TRBJ2-1|once|12|NA|TRBV11-1
TGTGCCAGCAGCTTAGTCAACGGTGAGCAGTTCTTC
CASSLVNGEQFF
>TRBJ1-5|NA|14|NA|TRBV6-5
TGTGCCAGCAGTTACTCGAGGGGGAATCAGCCCCAGCATTTT
CASSYSRGNQPQHF
>TRBJ2-1|NA|15|NA|TRBV6-4
TGTGCCAGCAGTGAGTCCGGGAGCTCCTACAATGAGCAGTTCTTC
CASSESGSSYNEQFF
>TRBJ2-7|once|12|NA|TRBV6-1
TGTGCCAGCACGGAGTCGGGGTACGAGCAGTACTTC
CASTESGYEQYF
>TRBJ2-5|once|18|NA|TRBV28
TGTGCCAGCAGTTTATCTTTTCTCCGACAGAACCTCAAAGAGACCCAGTACTTC
CASSLSFLRQNLKETQYF
>TRBJ1-1|NA|14|NA|TRBV5-1
TGCGCCAGCAGCTTGTTCGTCGGGAACACTGAAGCTTTCTTT
CASSLFVGNTEAFF
>TRBJ1-1|NA|17|NA|TRBV7-8
TGTGCCAGCAGCTTAGCGCTCCCGGGGTCAGAGCGCGGTGAAGCTTTCTTT
CASSLALPGSERGEAFF
>TRBJ2-1|NA|16|TRBD1|TRBV5-1
TGCGCCAGCAGCTTGGTGGGACAGAGAAAGGGCGGGGAGCAGTTCTTC
CASSLVGQRKGGEQFF
>TRBJ2-6|NA|17|TRBD1|TRBV9
TGTGCCAGCAGCGGACGAAGAACAGGGGCTGGGGCCAACGTCCTGACTTTC
CASSGRRTGAGANVLTF
>TRBJ2-1|once|14|TRBD2|TRBV5-4
TGTGCCAGCAGCTTAAGCGGGGACCACAATGAGCAGTTCTTC
CASSLSGDHNEQFF
>TRBJ2-2|NA|14|NA|TRBV7-2
TGTGCCAGCGTAGTACAGGGATACACCGGGGAGCTGTTTTTT
CASVVQGYTGELFF
>TRBJ2-1|NA|15|TRBD2|TRBV2
TGTGCCAGCAGTGAAGAAGCGGGGGCTACCCATGAGCAGTTCTTC
CASSEEAGATHEQFF
>TRBJ2-3|medium-sized|14|TRBD1|TRBV6-4
TGTGCCAGCAGTGCACAGGGGGACACAGATACGCAGTATTTT
CASSAQGDTDTQYF
>TRBJ2-5|NA|13|NA|TRBV28
TGTGCCAGCAGTATCACTAGACTGGAGACCCAGTACTTC
CASSITRLETQYF
>TRBJ1-4|NA|13|NA|TRBV5-6
TGTGCCAGCACCCTCAGGGACTATGAAAAACTGTTTTTT
CASTLRDYEKLFF
>TRBJ2-3|NA|19|TRBD1|TRBV9
TGTGCCAGCAGCGCAACTTATCTGGGACAGGGTATGGGCACAGATACGCAGTATTTT
CASSATYLGQGMGTDTQYF
>TRBJ2-3|NA|14|NA|TRBV5-1
TGCGCCAGCAACCCTGCCTCTGCGTCAGATACGCAGTATTTT
CASNPASASDTQYF
>TRBJ2-1|few|17|TRBD2|TRBV7-6
TGTGCCAGCAGCTTAGGCGGTAGCGGGGCCCCGCCGGATGAGCAGTTCTTC
CASSLGGSGAPPDEQFF
>TRBJ2-1|NA|11|NA|TRBV7-3
TGTGCCAGCAGCACCGGCGGAGAGCAGTTCTTC
CASSTGGEQFF
>TRBJ2-5|few|18|TRBD2|TRBV7-3
TGTGCCAGCAGCCAAGGGACTAGCGGGGGGGCAAGCCAAGAGACCCAGTACTTC
CASSQGTSGGASQETQYF
>TRBJ2-1|NA|13|NA|TRBV27
TGTGCCAGCAGTTTACAGGGGGGCGGAGGTAGATTCTTC
CASSLQGGGGRFF
>TRBJ2-7|NA|16|TRBD2|TRBV28
TGTGCCAGCAGTGTACCGTCTAGCGGGGGGGCCTACGAGCAGTACTTC
CASSVPSSGGAYEQYF
>TRBJ1-1|NA|14|NA|TRBV7-9
TGTGCCAGCAGCTTATTTTTTGGCAACACTGAAGCTTTCTTT
CASSLFFGNTEAFF
>TRBJ2-2|NA|15|TRBD1|TRBV5-1
TGCGCCAGCAGCACGGGACAGTTTAACACCGGGGAGCTGTTTTTT
CASSTGQFNTGELFF
>TRBJ1-5|NA|16|NA|TRBV18
TGTGCCAGCTCACTGGGCGACAGTTATAGCAATCAGCCCCAGCATTTT
CASSLGDSYSNQPQHF
>TRBJ1-3|NA|17|NA|TRBV6-1
TGTGCCAGCAGTGGCCCCGGTCCAGGGAGCGGGGGAAACACCATATATTTT
CASSGPGPGSGGNTIYF
>TRBJ1-2|NA|13|TRBD1|TRBV5-6
TGTGCCAGCAGCATACCGGACAGGGACGGCTACACCTTC
CASSIPDRDGYTF
>TRBJ2-3|NA|14|NA|TRBV27
TGTGCCAGCAGTGGAAGGGGAGGAACAGATACGCAGTATTTT
CASSGRGGTDTQYF
>TRBJ1-5|NA|17|NA|TRBV21-1
TGTGCCAGCAGCAAAGTCACTTATTGTATCCGCAATCAGCCCCAGCATTTT
CASSKVTYCIRNQPQHF
>TRBJ1-2|NA|13|NA|TRBV21-1
TGTGCCAGCAGCAAAGACAGTAACTATGGCTACACCTTC
CASSKDSNYGYTF
>TRBJ2-4|NA|18|NA|TRBV19
TGTGCCAGTAGTATATCGGTTTGGAGGGGCCTAGCCAAAAACATTCAGTACTTC
CASSISVWRGLAKNIQYF
>TRBJ1-2|NA|13|NA|TRBV28
TGTGCCAGCAGAGTCAGGGGACCCTATGGCTACACCTTC
CASRVRGPYGYTF
>TRBJ2-5|NA|13|NA|TRBV30
TGTGCCTGGAGTGTATCGGCGGGAGAGACCCAGTACTTC
CAWSVSAGETQYF
>TRBJ2-2|NA|16|NA|TRBV28
TGTGCCAGCAGTTTATCGGGGGTTCTAAACACCGGGGAGCTGTTTTTT
CASSLSGVLNTGELFF
>TRBJ1-1|NA|14|NA|TRBV29-1
TGCAGCGTTGTATGGCGAGGGGGAATGACTGAAGCTTTCTTT
CSVVWRGGMTEAFF
>TRBJ1-2|NA|16|TRBD1|TRBV6-1
TGTGCCAGCAGTGAATTTGGGACAGGGGGAGTACGGGGCTACACCTTC
CASSEFGTGGVRGYTF